A single T cell receptor beta chain is shown here with its context. The antigen is unknown. Repertoires were generated with immunoSEQ multiplex PCR, while TCRdb's copy carries only in-frame clones and drops some. The data show about 29,000 clones, with under 90% seen just once and 3% held by the top ten. These data belong to a study of PD-L1 blockade in urothelial cancer. Study conclusions and caveats: TCR clonality was measured in pretreatment peripheral blood. Clonality below the median predicted better survival.

The germline gives CDR1 MNHEY, CDR2 SVGAGI. The CDR3 consists of 14 residues. The V and J ends lost 6 bases and 0 bases respectively, with 11 bases between them. The time point here: peripheral blood 6 weeks after treatment start. Each patient gave between 1 and 8 samples, pretreatment and on-treatment. The gene calls are TRBV6-5 and TRBJ1-1; no definite D call. This TCR came from a man in his sixties or seventies with urothelial cancer. Here the sequenced sample was PBMCs, taken around atezolizumab (anti-PD-L1) treatment. This CDR3 is CASSLPTVNTEAFF. Here the CDR3 DNA reads TGTGCCAGCAGCCTCCCTACTGTGAACACTGAAGCTTTCTTT.